Listed here are 11 T cell receptor beta chains from one sample, sequenced in a study of T cell repertoires in cytomegalovirus infection. TCRdb re-called the reads with MiXCR, one entry per CDR3 protein. The sample consists of fewer than 650,000 distinct CDR3 sequences, 40% of them appearing once. Their target antigens are unknown. Sample: cultured PBMCs, taken from culture after CMV antigen stimulation. These receptor sequences come from a human donor in good health (CMV status not recorded). Some clones in this sample may be carry-over from other donors' samples.

The chain links TRBV7-2 to TRBJ2-6; D gene ambiguous. The CDR3 has 15 amino acids. The V gene's germline CDR1 is SGHTA and CDR2 FQGNSA. V was clipped by 5 bases and J by 6 bases, with 14 bases between them. The CDR3 DNA is TGTGCCAGCAGCCTCAGAATCTCCGTGGCCAACGTCCTGACTTTC. Its translation: CASSLRISVANVLTF.

This clonotype was observed a handful of times. The V and J genes are TRBV7-2 and TRBJ2-1; 10 positions agree with TRBD2. V lost 2 bases, J lost 7 bases, and 5 bases stayed unmatched. Germline CDR1 SGHTA, CDR2 FQGNSA. The CDR3 is 15 amino acids. This CDR3 reads CASSLSSGRGNEQFF. In DNA form, the CDR3 reads TGTGCCAGCAGCTTATCTAGCGGGAGAGGAAATGAGCAGTTCTTC.

This sequence joins TRBV6-1 and TRBJ2-3; D is perhaps TRBD1 (5 bases). The germline V gene encodes CDR1 MNHNS and CDR2 SASEGT. With 5 bases removed from V and 4 bases from J, the gap between germline ends came to 13 bases. This CDR3 spans 14 amino acids. The DNA for the CDR3 is TGTGCCAGCAGTTCCCCAGGGAACCCAGATACGCAGTATTTT. It specifies CASSSPGNPDTQYF.

The V gene is TRBV5-1, the J gene TRBJ1-1; TRBD1 might be the D (6 bases). V was clipped by 2 bases and J by 1 base, with 15 bases between them. This CDR3 contains 16 residues. CDR1 and CDR2 from the germline V gene are SGHRS and YFSETQ. CDR3 sequence reads: CASSLGSGGANTEAFF. The CDR3 DNA sequence: TGCGCCAGCAGCTTAGGCTCTGGGGGGGCGAACACTGAAGCTTTCTTT.

The rearrangement links TRBV7-2 to TRBJ1-3; 9 nucleotides match TRBD1. Per the germline V gene, CDR1 is SGHTA and CDR2 is FQGNSA. The CDR3 has 16 residues. The V gene end was trimmed by 2 bases and the J gene end by 4 bases; junction bases not matched to a gene: 6. CDR3 region: CASSLRSGQGGNTIYF. The CDR3 DNA is TGTGCCAGCAGCTTAAGGTCGGGACAGGGAGGAAACACCATATATTTT.

The V gene is TRBV2, the J gene TRBJ2-3; 9 positions agree with TRBD2. The V and J ends lost 10 bases and 2 bases, in that order; junction bases with no gene match: 7. Germline V gene sequence: CDR1 SNHLY, CDR2 FYNNEI. The CDR3 consists of 14 residues. CDR3 coding DNA: TGTGCCACGAAGCGGGGGGTCTCCACAGATACGCAGTATTTT. Its translation: CATKRGVSTDTQYF.

The chain uses TRBV11-2 and TRBJ2-3; TRBD2 is a possible D gene (6 bases). This CDR3 region has 16 residues. V was shortened by 7 bases and J by 2 bases, with 19 bases between the two germline ends. Germline V gives CDR1 SGHAT, CDR2 FQNNGV. CDR3 protein: CASTVGAGLNTDTQYF. CDR3 nucleotides: TGTGCCAGCACCGTTGGGGCGGGACTGAACACAGATACGCAGTATTTT.

In this sample, this clonotype turned up a few times. This chain uses TRBV7-8 with TRBJ2-2, with no clear D. Trimming stripped 2 bases from V and 2 bases from J, with 6 bases between. The CDR3 is made up of 14 amino acids. Germline CDR1 and CDR2: SGHVS and FQNEAQ. Written as DNA, the CDR3 is TGTGCCAGCAGCTTACACCAAAACACCGGGGAGCTGTTTTTT. Its translation: CASSLHQNTGELFF.

This chain connects TRBV7-9 to TRBJ2-1; 12 bases are a match to TRBD1. V lost 6 bases, J lost 7 bases, and 7 bases stayed unmatched. The germline V gene has CDR1 SEHNR and CDR2 FQNEAQ (reference sequence). The CDR3 sequence is 15 residues long. The CDR3 loop is CASRDGTGGRNEQFF. Here the CDR3 DNA reads TGTGCCAGCAGAGACGGGACAGGGGGCCGGAATGAGCAGTTCTTC.

This sequence joins TRBV3-1 and TRBJ1-1; the match to TRBD1 covers 8 bases. CDR1 and CDR2 (germline): LGHDT, YNNKEL (reference sequence). V shed 4 bases and J 3 bases; nucleotides not matched to a gene: 7. The CDR3 sequence is 15 residues long. As DNA, the CDR3 is TGTGCCAGCAGCCGCGGGACAGGCGTAGACACTGAAGCTTTCTTT. This gives the protein CASSRGTGVDTEAFF.

The chain employs TRBV12-3 or TRBV12-4 and TRBJ2-2; D is unclear. This CDR3 region has 13 residues. Deletions cut 1 base from V and 6 bases from J, with 6 bases between. CDR3 bases: TGTGCCAGCAGTTTAGTTCTCGCCGGGGAGCTGTTTTTT. Protein: CASSLVLAGELFF.